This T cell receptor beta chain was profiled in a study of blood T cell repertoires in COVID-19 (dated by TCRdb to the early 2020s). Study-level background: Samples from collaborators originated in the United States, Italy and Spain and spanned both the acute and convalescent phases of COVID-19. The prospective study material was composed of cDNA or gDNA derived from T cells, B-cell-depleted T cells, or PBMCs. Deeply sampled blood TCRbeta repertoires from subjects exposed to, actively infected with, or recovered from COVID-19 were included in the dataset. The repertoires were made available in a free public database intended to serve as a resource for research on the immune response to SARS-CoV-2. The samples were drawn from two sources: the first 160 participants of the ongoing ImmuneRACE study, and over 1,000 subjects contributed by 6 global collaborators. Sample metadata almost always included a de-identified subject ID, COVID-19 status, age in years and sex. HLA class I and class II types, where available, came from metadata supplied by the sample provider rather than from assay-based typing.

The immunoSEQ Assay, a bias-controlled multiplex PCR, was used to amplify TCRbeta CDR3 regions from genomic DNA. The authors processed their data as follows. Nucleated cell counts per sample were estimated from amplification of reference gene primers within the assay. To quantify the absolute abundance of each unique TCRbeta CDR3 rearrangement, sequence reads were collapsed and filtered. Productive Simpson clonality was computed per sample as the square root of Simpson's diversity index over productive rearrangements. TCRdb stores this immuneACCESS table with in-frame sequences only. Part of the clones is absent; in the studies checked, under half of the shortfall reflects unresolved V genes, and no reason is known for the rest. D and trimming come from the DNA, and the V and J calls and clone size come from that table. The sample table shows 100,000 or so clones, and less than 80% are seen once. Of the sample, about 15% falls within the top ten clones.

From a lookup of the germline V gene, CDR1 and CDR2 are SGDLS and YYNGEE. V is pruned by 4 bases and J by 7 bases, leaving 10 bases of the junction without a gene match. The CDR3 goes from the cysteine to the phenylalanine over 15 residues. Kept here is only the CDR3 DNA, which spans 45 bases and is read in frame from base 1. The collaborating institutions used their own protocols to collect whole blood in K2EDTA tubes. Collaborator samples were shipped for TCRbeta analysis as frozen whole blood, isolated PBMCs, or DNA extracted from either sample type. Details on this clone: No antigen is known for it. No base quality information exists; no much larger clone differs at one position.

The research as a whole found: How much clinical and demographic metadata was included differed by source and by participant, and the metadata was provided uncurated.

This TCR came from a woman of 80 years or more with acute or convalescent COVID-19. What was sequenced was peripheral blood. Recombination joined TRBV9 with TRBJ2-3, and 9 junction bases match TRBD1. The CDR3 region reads CASSLTGQGSYTQYF. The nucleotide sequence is TGTGCCAGCAGCCTTACGGGACAGGGAAGTTATACGCAGTATTTT.